This passage covers 32 T cell receptor beta chains from one sample sequenced in a study of blood T cells in healthy people across ages. The use of a sample-barcoded 5' primer and a J-beta primer mix characterized a second PCR of roughly 6 to 11 cycles. TCRdb re-derived calls from the 5' RACE reads in MiXCR, one entry per CDR3 protein. The sample records approximately 670,000 distinct CDR3 sequences, around 41% being singletons. Sequencing was done on a sample of blood. The receptors derive from a man older than 75 in good health.

The chain couples TRBV9 to TRBJ2-5, with TRBD1 matching 7 bases. Germline V gene lookup returns CDR1 SGDLS and CDR2 YYNGEE. With 9 bases clipped from V and 2 bases from J, the junction kept 7 bases outside the gene matches. The CDR3 is 13 amino acids. The CDR3 DNA sequence: TGTGCCAACAGTCGGGACAGACAAGAGACCCAGTACTTC. The encoded protein is CANSRDRQETQYF.

J is TRBJ2-3 and V is TRBV5-1; no firm D call. Trimming removed 2 bases from V and 2 bases from J, with 15 bases in between. The CDR3 covers 16 residues. Germline CDR1 SGHRS, CDR2 YFSETQ. Here the CDR3 DNA reads TGCGCCAGCAGCTTCACGGTTGAGAGGACCACAGATACGCAGTATTTT. It codes for CASSFTVERTTDTQYF.

Details on this clonotype: At one end the junction does not follow the germline gene, possibly because of a read error. The chain combines TRBV6-5 with TRBJ1-1; D is ambiguous. Germline assignment: CDR1 MNHEY and CDR2 SVGAGI. The CDR3 sequence is 14 residues long. The DNA of the CDR3 is TGTGCCAGCAGACCCGGACGGATGAACACGGAAGCTTTCTTT. Translating it yields CASRPGRMNTEAFF.

The gene calls are TRBV29-1 and TRBJ2-3; no clear D. V dropped 8 bases and J dropped 0 bases, with 21 bases sitting between them. CDR3 length equals 16 residues. CDR1 and CDR2 (germline): SQVTM, ANQGSEA. CDR3 protein: CSSKGPYTISTDTQYF. As DNA, the CDR3 is TGCAGCTCCAAAGGGCCCTATACTATTAGCACAGATACGCAGTATTTT.

This clonotype occurred a few times. V and J are TRBV7-9 and TRBJ1-2; weak D call: TRBD1 (5 bases). Germline lookup yields CDR1 SEHNR and CDR2 FQNEAQ (reference sequence). The CDR3 runs to 14 residues. V lost 2 bases and J lost 6, with 13 bases in between. CDR3 loop: CASSLTGSEDGYTF. CDR3 sequence (DNA): TGTGCCAGCAGCTTAACAGGCTCGGAGGATGGCTACACCTTC.

Comments on this clonotype: Sequence at one end of the junction differs from germline and may be a read error. The V call is TRBV6-2 or TRBV6-3, the J call TRBJ2-3, with 10 bases matching TRBD2. Germline values: CDR1 MNHEY, CDR2 SVGEGT. This CDR3 contains 19 residues. CDR3 nucleotide sequence: TGTGCCCGCAGTGGACTCTCGGGGACCCTAGCGGGAGTCACAGATACGCAGTATTTT. Translated: CARSGLSGTLAGVTDTQYF.

The chain carries TRBV29-1 and TRBJ2-5, with 10 bases lining up with TRBD2. The CDR3 sequence is 15 residues long. Germline CDR1 and CDR2: SQVTM and ANQGSEA. V lost 2 bases, J lost 4 bases, and 7 bases stayed unmatched. The CDR3 coding sequence is TGCAGCGTTGAACTAGCGGGAGCGCTTGCAGAGACCCAGTACTTC. It encodes CSVELAGALAETQYF.

This clonotype was detected ten times or more. CDR3 in DNA: TGTGCCAGCAGCCTCGGGAGTGTGATTGAGCAGTTCTTC. Its protein is CASSLGSVIEQFF. The chain joins TRBV7-2 to TRBJ2-1; weak D call: TRBD2 (6 bases). The CDR3 runs to 13 residues. V lost 5 bases to trimming and J lost 9 bases, with 14 bases between them. The germline CDR1 and CDR2 sequences are SGHTA and FQGNSA.

The J gene is TRBJ2-7, the V gene TRBV6-2 or TRBV6-3; D is possibly TRBD1 (5 bases). Germline CDR1 is MNHEY and CDR2 is SVGEGT. This CDR3 contains 12 residues. Trimming shortened V by 8 bases and J by 3 bases, and 11 bases separated the two germline ends. The CDR3 loop is CASEDIDYEQYF. CDR3 DNA sequence: TGTGCCAGCGAGGACATAGACTACGAGCAGTACTTC.

This chain connects TRBV10-3 to TRBJ2-1; 13 nucleotides line up with TRBD2. V was pared by 6 bases and J by 12 bases, with 8 bases of the junction left unmatched. This CDR3 has 14 residues. Germline values: CDR1 ENHRY, CDR2 SYGVKD. The CDR3 sequence: CAIRSGTSGKRQFF. CDR3 sequence (DNA): TGTGCCATCAGATCCGGGACTAGCGGGAAAAGGCAGTTCTTC.

This rearrangement joins TRBV11-2 to TRBJ2-5; the match to TRBD2 covers 8 bases. Germline CDR1 and CDR2: SGHAT and FQNNGV. The J segment lost 1 base and the V segment lost 1 base, leaving 5 bases of the junction unmatched. The CDR3 has 16 residues. CDR3 protein: CASSLAALAGQETQYF. The DNA of the CDR3 is TGTGCCAGCAGCTTAGCCGCCCTAGCGGGCCAAGAGACCCAGTACTTC. The variable domain in full, completed from reference TRBV11-2 and TRBJ2-5, reads EAGVAQSPRYKIIEKRQSVAFWCNPISGHATLYWYQQILGQGPKLLIQFQNNGVVDDSQLPKDRFSAERLKGVDSTLKIQPAKLEDSAVYLCASSLAALAGQETQYFGPGTRLLVL.

This clonotype was counted between two and nine times. The chain carries TRBV20-1 and TRBJ2-7, with D possibly being TRBD2 (5 bases). The CDR3 is made up of 11 amino acids. Germline CDR1 is DFQATT and CDR2 is SNEGSKA (reference sequence). The CDR3 protein is CSALEKEAAYF. CDR3 DNA: TGCAGCGCTCTTGAGAAGGAGGCTGCGTACTTC.

This clonotype was recorded many times. V and J are TRBV13 and TRBJ2-5, with unresolved D. The CDR3 totals 14 residues. Germline loops: CDR1 PRHDT, CDR2 FYEKMQ (reference sequence). Between the trimmed V and J ends, which lost 2 bases and 3 bases, there was a span of 10 bases. CDR3 amino acids: CASSLSGVEETQYF. The CDR3 DNA sequence: TGTGCCAGCAGCTTATCTGGGGTCGAAGAGACCCAGTACTTC.

V gene TRBV6-2 or TRBV6-3 combines with J gene TRBJ2-5; possibly TRBD2 for D (5 bases). The CDR3 has 11 amino acids. Per the germline V gene, CDR1 is MNHEY and CDR2 is SVGEGT. The ends were cut back, 7 bases at V and 11 bases at J, with 14 bases in the middle. The CDR3 DNA reads as TGTGCCAGCAAGAGACGGGATGAGCAGTACTTC. Its protein product is CASKRRDEQYF.

This sequence joins TRBV9 and TRBJ2-1, with 8 bases identical to TRBD2. Looked up from germline, CDR1 is SGDLS and CDR2 is YYNGEE. CDR3 length: 18 residues. With 0 bases clipped from V and 0 bases from J, the junction kept 8 bases outside the gene matches. The CDR3 DNA follows: TGTGCCAGCAGCGTAGAACTAGCGGAGTGTAGCTCCTACAATGAGCAGTTCTTC. Protein sequence: CASSVELAECSSYNEQFF.

To note about this clonotype: Just one base apart from a much larger clone, this may be a read error. The genes are TRBV7-2 and TRBJ2-5, with 7 nucleotides matching TRBD1. The J call could be wrong; TRBJ2-7 is a better fit for the DNA end. The CDR3 is 16 amino acids. CDR1 SGHTA and CDR2 FQGNSA come from the germline V gene. The CDR3 bases are TGTGCCAACAGCTTAGCCATGCCGGGACAGCGTTACGAGCAGTACTTC. Its protein product is CANSLAMPGQRYEQYF.

This clonotype was counted only a few times. The chain has TRBV4-3 and TRBJ1-3; 8 bases map to TRBD1. V dropped 0 bases and J dropped 7; count of bases not matched to a gene: 11. The CDR3 is 17 amino acids. The germline V gene encodes CDR1 LGHNA and CDR2 YSLEER. This CDR3 reads CASSQDSGVRTGNTIYF. CDR3 nucleotides: TGCGCCAGCAGCCAAGATAGCGGCGTCCGGACAGGGAACACCATATATTTT.

Comment on this clonotype: This may be a read error: a much more frequent sequence differs by one nucleotide. This chain links TRBV5-1 with TRBJ2-3; 7 bases align to TRBD1. The CDR3 has 16 residues. The germline gives CDR1 SGHRS, CDR2 YFSETQ. The CDR3 reads CASSLEGTVLTDMQYF. The CDR3, as DNA: TGCGCCAGCAGCTTGGAGGGGACAGTATTAACAGATATGCAGTATTTT.

This clonotype occurred many times. The rearrangement uses TRBV7-2 and TRBJ2-3; D unresolved. CDR1 and CDR2 from the germline V gene are SGHTA and FQGNSA. The CDR3 is 12 amino acids. The germline V and J ends were trimmed by 2 bases and 8 bases, with 8 bases remaining between them. Written as DNA, the CDR3 is TGTGCCAGCAGCTTATCGGGTGGTACGCAGTATTTT. Translated, it gives CASSLSGGTQYF.

The rearrangement joins TRBV7-2 to TRBJ2-5; TRBD2 matches at 13 bases. Trimming took 5 bases from V and 1 from J; bases not matched to a gene: 7. Per germline, CDR1 SGHTA and CDR2 FQGNSA. The CDR3 has 17 amino acids. CDR3: CASSGGLAGVLQETQYF. The CDR3 nucleotides read TGTGCCAGCAGCGGCGGACTAGCGGGAGTACTCCAAGAGACCCAGTACTTC.

The chain has TRBV20-1 and TRBJ1-1, with TRBD1 as a possible D gene (5 bases). Germline V gives CDR1 DFQATT, CDR2 SNEGSKA (reference sequence). The V end lost 3 bases, the J end lost 0 bases, and 11 bases lay between the germline ends. CDR3 length: 14 residues. CDR3 sequence: CSASTIQVNTEAFF. Here the CDR3 DNA reads TGCAGTGCTAGCACCATACAGGTGAACACTGAAGCTTTCTTT.

The rearrangement joins TRBV7-9 to TRBJ2-5, with D possibly being TRBD1 (7 bases). The CDR3 runs to 15 residues. Trimming pared 5 bases from V and 2 bases from J, leaving 15 bases between. Germline V lookup: CDR1 SEHNR, CDR2 FQNEAQ (reference sequence). In nucleotides, the CDR3 is TGTGCCAGCAGCCCCGCGGGACAGCAGCAAGAGACCCAGTACTTC. This gives the protein CASSPAGQQQETQYF. The full variable domain, completed using reference TRBV7-9 and TRBJ2-5, is DTGVSQNPRHKITKRGQNVTFRCDPISEHNRLYWYRQTLGQGPEFLTYFQNEAQLEKSRLLSDRFSAERPKGSFSTLEIQRTEQGDSAMYLCASSPAGQQQETQYFGPGTRLLVL.

Only one count was recorded for this clonotype. This sequence joins TRBV20-1 and TRBJ1-6; D unclear. V was shortened by 2 bases and J by 7 bases, with 12 bases between the two germline ends. The CDR3 has 14 residues. The germline V gene encodes CDR1 DFQATT and CDR2 SNEGSKA (reference sequence). The CDR3 here is CSARTLQPNSPLHF. CDR3 DNA sequence: TGCAGTGCTAGAACCCTGCAACCGAATTCACCCCTCCACTTT.

This clonotype showed up just a few times. The chain joins TRBV20-1 to TRBJ2-3; D remains unclear. In germline, CDR1 is DFQATT, CDR2 SNEGSKA (reference sequence). Between the trimmed V and J ends, which lost 6 bases and 6 bases, there was a span of 10 bases. The CDR3 is made up of 11 amino acids. The CDR3 reads CSASVGDTQYF. The CDR3, as DNA: TGCAGTGCAAGCGTGGGTGATACGCAGTATTTT.

The chain couples TRBV30 to TRBJ2-1; D might be TRBD1 or TRBD2, each matching 5 bases. The germline V and J ends were trimmed by 8 bases and 9 bases, with 14 bases remaining between them. From germline, CDR1 is GTSNPN and CDR2 SVGIG (reference sequence). This CDR3 has 11 residues. The CDR3 coding sequence is TGTGCCCGGGATTGGGGGTCTGAGCAGTTCTTC. Translating it yields CARDWGSEQFF.

The chain carries TRBV20-1 and TRBJ2-7; D possibly uses TRBD1 or TRBD2 (5 bases each). CDR3 size: 13 residues. CDR1 DFQATT and CDR2 SNEGSKA come from the germline V gene (reference sequence). V was shortened by 3 bases and J by 3 bases, with 12 bases between the two germline ends. Written as DNA, the CDR3 is TGCAGTGCTAGGGGGACGGAGATCTACGAGCAGTACTTC. This gives the protein CSARGTEIYEQYF.

The chain joins TRBV3-1 to TRBJ2-2, with a possible D match to TRBD1 (7 bases). Germline CDR1 LGHDT, CDR2 YNNKEL (reference sequence). The CDR3 is 13 residues long. Trimming removed 4 bases at V and 7 bases at J, with 10 bases between. DNA of the CDR3: TGTGCCAGCAGCCTCCAGGGGGGCGGGGAGCTGTTTTTT. Protein: CASSLQGGGELFF.

The chain employs TRBV28 and TRBJ2-7, with 10 positions matching TRBD2. Judging by the DNA end, TRBJ2-5 fits better; the J call may be wrong. Looked up from germline, CDR1 is MDHEN and CDR2 is SYDVKM. The CDR3 runs 16 residues. For the CDR3, the DNA is TGTGCCAGCAGTCGGAGAGCGGGAGGGGTAGGGGAGACCCAGTACTTC. Its translation is CASSRRAGGVGETQYF.

This sequence joins TRBV5-1 and TRBJ2-4, with D uncertain. This CDR3 spans 16 amino acids. The V gene's germline CDR1 is SGHRS and CDR2 YFSETQ. With 4 bases removed from V and 1 base from J, the gap between germline ends came to 15 bases. This chain's CDR3 is CASSPTGQTAKNIQYF. The CDR3 DNA is TGCGCCAGCAGCCCAACCGGGCAGACGGCCAAAAACATTCAGTACTTC.

Only a few counts were recorded for this clonotype. The chain carries TRBV6-2 or TRBV6-3 and TRBJ2-4; D gene uncertain. The V gene's germline CDR1 is MNHEY and CDR2 SVGEGT. V lost 5 bases to trimming and J lost 0 bases, with 11 bases between them. CDR3 length equals 15 residues. In DNA, the CDR3 is TGTGCCAGCAGTCCCCAGAGTCTAGCCAAAAACATTCAGTACTTC. It translates to CASSPQSLAKNIQYF.

The chain carries TRBV5-1 and TRBJ2-1; the match to TRBD2 covers 12 bases. Germline CDR1 and CDR2: SGHRS and YFSETQ. CDR3 length: 17 residues. V lost 2 bases and J lost 4; bases outside the gene matches: 7. The CDR3 coding sequence is TGCGCCAGCAGCTTTGAGACTAGCGGGAGTCTGTACAATGAGCAGTTCTTC. Its protein is CASSFETSGSLYNEQFF.

The chain employs TRBV28 and TRBJ1-2, with D hard to call. The V end lost 3 bases, the J end lost 10 bases, and 9 bases lay between the germline ends. This CDR3 comprises 11 residues. CDR1 and CDR2 (germline): MDHEN, SYDVKM. CDR3 residues: CASSFGRAYTF. CDR3 in DNA: TGTGCCAGCAGTTTTGGCCGGGCCTACACCTTC.